This T cell receptor (beta chain) was recovered during a study of cytomegalovirus exposure and HLA in healthy donors. Study-level background: Of about 400 genotyped donors, approximately 80% clustered with self-reported Caucasian donors. Study-wide points: Cytomegalovirus-associated TCR beta chains were listed, numbering more than 150. Specificity for CMV antigens was confirmed in vitro for a few of the CMV-associated chains.

As for this clone: Its specificity is not known.

V dropped 3 bases and J dropped 6; count of bases not matched to a gene: 6. CDR3 size: 15 residues. CDR1 and CDR2 from the germline V gene are LNHDA and SQIVND (reference sequence). PCR was performed using 60 Vbeta and 13 Jbeta primers. Sequencing was performed with immunoSEQ multiplex PCR; in TCRdb, only in-frame clones are kept and a portion is missing. The sample includes 150,000 or so clones, around 74% of them seen just once. The sequenced material came from PBMCs. The chain carries TRBV19 and TRBJ1-4, with 8 bases that match TRBD1. The TCR was taken from a man younger than 30 in good health and CMV-seronegative. The CDR3 DNA is TGTGCCAGTAGTATCTGGACAGGGCAGGATGAAAAACTGTTTTTT. Translating gives CASSIWTGQDEKLFF. Full variable domain (outside the CDR3, taken from reference TRBV19 and TRBJ1-4): DGGITQSPKYLFRKEGQNVTLSCEQNLNHDAMYWYRQDPGQGLRLIYYSQIVNDFQKGDIAEGYSVSREKKESFPLTVTSAQKNPTAFYLCASSIWTGQDEKLFFGSGTQLSVL.